This T cell receptor (beta chain) was found in a study of control samples from healthy donors and cancer patients (dated by TCRdb to between 2020 and 2021). The library was produced with the immunoSEQ multiplex PCR assay. The clones in this table, taken by TCRdb from immuneACCESS, are in-frame only. Not every clone is retained; where verified, under half of the shortfall comes from an unresolved V gene, and the cause of the rest is unknown. For this sample there are 150,000 to 200,000 clones; 85% to 95% appear just once. The top ten hold around 1.5% of the sample. In the case of this clone: It has no known antigen specificity. The input lacks base qualities; no much larger clone sits a single base away.

Trimmed from V: 2 bases; trimmed from J: 1 base; junction bases lacking a gene match: 12. Per the germline V gene (reference sequence), LGHDT is the CDR1 and YNNKEL is the CDR2. The CDR3 goes from the cysteine to the phenylalanine over 18 residues. The sequence is cut down to CDR3 DNA, 54 bases in frame from base 1. The material sequenced was blood. Recombination joined TRBV3-1 (or the pseudogene TRBV3-2) with TRBJ2-3; TRBD2 fits 7 bases in the junction. The sequence derives from a man aged 25 to 45 in good health. The CDR3 sequence is CASSQPLKDTSGTDTQYF. The bases are TGTGCCAGCAGCCAACCATTGAAAGACACTAGCGGCACAGATACGCAGTATTTT.